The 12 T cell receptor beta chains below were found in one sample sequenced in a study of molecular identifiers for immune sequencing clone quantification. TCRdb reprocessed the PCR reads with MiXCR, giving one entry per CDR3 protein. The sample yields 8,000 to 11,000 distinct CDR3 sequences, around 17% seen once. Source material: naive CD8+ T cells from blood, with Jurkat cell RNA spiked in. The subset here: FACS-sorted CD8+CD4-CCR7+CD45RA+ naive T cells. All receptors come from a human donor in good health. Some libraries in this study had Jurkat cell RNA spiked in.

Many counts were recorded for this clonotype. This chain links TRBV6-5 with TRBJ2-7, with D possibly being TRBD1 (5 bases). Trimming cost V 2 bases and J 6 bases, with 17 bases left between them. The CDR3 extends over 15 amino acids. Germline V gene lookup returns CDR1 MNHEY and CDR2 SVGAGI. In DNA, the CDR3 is TGTGCCAGCAGTTACCGTGTCCAGCTTGGGGCCGAGCAGTACTTC. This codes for CASSYRVQLGAEQYF.

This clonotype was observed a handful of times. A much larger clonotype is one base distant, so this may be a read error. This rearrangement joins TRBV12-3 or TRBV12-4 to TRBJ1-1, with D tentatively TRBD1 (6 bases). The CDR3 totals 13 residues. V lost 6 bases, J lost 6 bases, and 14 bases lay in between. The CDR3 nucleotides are TGTGCCAGCAGCACAGGGCTCAGGGCTGAAGCTTTCTTT. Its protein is CASSTGLRAEAFF.

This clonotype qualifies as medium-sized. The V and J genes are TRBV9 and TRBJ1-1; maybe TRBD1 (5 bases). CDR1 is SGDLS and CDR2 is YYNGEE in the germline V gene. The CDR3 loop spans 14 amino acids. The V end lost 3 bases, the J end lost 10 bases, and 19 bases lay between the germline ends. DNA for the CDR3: TGTGCCAGCAGCGATCCAAGCGGGACCCCTGGAGCTTTCTTT. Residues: CASSDPSGTPGAFF.

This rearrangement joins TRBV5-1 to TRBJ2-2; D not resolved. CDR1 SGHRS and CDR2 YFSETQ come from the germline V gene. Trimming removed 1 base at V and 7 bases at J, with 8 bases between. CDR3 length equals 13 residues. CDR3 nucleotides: TGCGCCAGCAGCTTGTACGAGATCGGGGAGCTGTTTTTT. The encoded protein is CASSLYEIGELFF.

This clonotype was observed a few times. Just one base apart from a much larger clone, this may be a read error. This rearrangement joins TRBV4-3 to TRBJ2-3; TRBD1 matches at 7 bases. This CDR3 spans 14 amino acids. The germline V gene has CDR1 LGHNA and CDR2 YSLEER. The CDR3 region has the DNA TGCGCCAGCGGCCAAGGGGGCGCAAGGGATACGCAGTATTTT. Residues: CASGQGGARDTQYF.

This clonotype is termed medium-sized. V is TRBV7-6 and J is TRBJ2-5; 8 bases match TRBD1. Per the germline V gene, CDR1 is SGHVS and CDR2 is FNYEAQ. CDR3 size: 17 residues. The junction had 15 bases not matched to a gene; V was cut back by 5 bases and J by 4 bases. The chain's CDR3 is CASSPNGRGQFGETQYF. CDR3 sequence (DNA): TGTGCCAGCAGCCCCAATGGCAGGGGGCAATTCGGAGAGACCCAGTACTTC.

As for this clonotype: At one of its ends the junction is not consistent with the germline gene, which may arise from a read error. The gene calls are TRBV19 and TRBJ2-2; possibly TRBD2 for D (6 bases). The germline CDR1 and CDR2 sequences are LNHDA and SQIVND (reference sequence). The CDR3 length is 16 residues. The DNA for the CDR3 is TGTGCCAGTAGGAAACAGGAGGCCATCGCCACCGGGGGGCTGTTTTTT. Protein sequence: CASRKQEAIATGGLFF.

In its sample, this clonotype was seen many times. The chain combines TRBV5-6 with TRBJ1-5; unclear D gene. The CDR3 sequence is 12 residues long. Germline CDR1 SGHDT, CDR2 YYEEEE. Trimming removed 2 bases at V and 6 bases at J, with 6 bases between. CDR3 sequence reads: CASSFVGQPQHF. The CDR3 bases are TGTGCCAGCAGCTTCGTCGGTCAGCCCCAGCATTTT.

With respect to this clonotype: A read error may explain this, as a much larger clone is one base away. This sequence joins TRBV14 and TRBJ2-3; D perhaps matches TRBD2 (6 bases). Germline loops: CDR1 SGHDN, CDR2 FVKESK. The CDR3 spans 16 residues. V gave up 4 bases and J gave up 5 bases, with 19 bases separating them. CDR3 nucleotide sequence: TGTGCCAGCAGCCGGGGACTGGTTAGAGGGATAGATACGCAGTATTTT. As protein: CASSRGLVRGIDTQYF.

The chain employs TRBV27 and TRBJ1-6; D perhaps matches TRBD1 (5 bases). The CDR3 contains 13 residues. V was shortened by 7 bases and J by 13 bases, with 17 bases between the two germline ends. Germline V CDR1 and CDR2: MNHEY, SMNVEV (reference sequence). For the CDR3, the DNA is TGTGCCAGCACGACGGGACGCCTGTCCCCCCTCCACTTT. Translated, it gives CASTTGRLSPLHF.

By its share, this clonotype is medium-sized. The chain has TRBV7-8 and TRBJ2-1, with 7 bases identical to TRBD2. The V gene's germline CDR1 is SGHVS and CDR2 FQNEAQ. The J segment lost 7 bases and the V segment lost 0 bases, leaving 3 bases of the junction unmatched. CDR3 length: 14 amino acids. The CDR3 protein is CASSLAPGGNEQFF. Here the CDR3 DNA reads TGTGCCAGCAGCTTAGCCCCCGGGGGGAATGAGCAGTTCTTC.

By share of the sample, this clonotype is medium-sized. As DNA, the CDR3 is TGCGCCAGCAGCCAAGATTTCACTAGCGGGGGCGGGCAGTACTTC. Its translation is CASSQDFTSGGGQYF. V is TRBV4-1 and J is TRBJ2-7; the match to TRBD2 covers 11 bases. Germline V gene sequence: CDR1 MGHRA, CDR2 YSYEKL. The junction had 7 bases not matched to a gene; V was cut back by 0 bases and J by 9 bases. The CDR3 loop spans 15 amino acids.